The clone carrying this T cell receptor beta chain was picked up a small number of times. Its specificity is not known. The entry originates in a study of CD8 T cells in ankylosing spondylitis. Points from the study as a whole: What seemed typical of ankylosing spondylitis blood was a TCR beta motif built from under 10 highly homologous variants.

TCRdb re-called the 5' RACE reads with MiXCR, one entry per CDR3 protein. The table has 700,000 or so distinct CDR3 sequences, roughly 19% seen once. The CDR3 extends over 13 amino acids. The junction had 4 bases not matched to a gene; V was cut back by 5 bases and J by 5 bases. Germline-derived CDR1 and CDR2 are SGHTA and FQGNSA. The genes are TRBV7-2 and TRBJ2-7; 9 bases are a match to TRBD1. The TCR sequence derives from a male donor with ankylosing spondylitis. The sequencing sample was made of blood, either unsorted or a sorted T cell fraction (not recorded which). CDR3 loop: CASSATGGNEQYF. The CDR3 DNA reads TGTGCCAGCAGCGCCACAGGGGGCAACGAGCAGTACTTC. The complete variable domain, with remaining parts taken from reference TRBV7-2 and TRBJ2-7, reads GAGVSQSPSNKVTEKGKDVELRCDPISGHTALYWYRQSLGQGLEFLIYFQGNSAPDKSGLPSDRFSAERTGGSVSTLTIQRTQQEDSAVYLCASSATGGNEQYFGPGTRLTVT.